Included here is one T cell receptor beta chain sequence, with context. Its specificity is unknown. The CDR3 is 16 amino acids. V dropped 0 bases and J dropped 6 bases, with 18 bases sitting between them. The germline CDR1 and CDR2 sequences are SGHVS and FQNEAQ. The data were obtained in a study of blood T cells in healthy people across ages. A J-beta primer mix and a sample-barcoded 5' primer were used in a second PCR of about 7 to 12 cycles. TCRdb reanalysed the 5' RACE reads using MiXCR and keeps one entry per CDR3 protein. The data hold under 1,000,000 distinct CDR3 sequences, with more than 35% observed a single time. Collection of 8.5 to 10 milliliters of peripheral blood was performed for each donor. Overall study findings and caveats: Higher naive T cell percentage went strongly together with higher TCR beta diversity.

The rearrangement uses TRBV7-8 and TRBJ2-7; a weak D match, TRBD2 (5 bases). This TCR was sampled from a man older than 75 in good health. Sequencing was carried out using blood. The CDR3 nucleotides are TGTGCCAGCAGCTTAGCCGGGGAGTCTCTGGGCTCCGAGCAGTACTTC. Its protein product is CASSLAGESLGSEQYF.